What follows describes a single T cell receptor beta chain. Method: immunoSEQ multiplex PCR; TCRdb's copy keeps in-frame clones and lacks some. The profile shows hundreds of thousands of clones, 85% of them singletons. This specimen belongs to a study of blood T cell repertoires in COVID-19. The sample taken for sequencing was peripheral blood. The clonotype originates from a man aged 45-65 years with COVID-19, enrolled during active disease.

The CDR3 sequence is CASSLLGDGEQYF. The CDR3, as DNA: TGTGCCAGCAGCTTATTAGGGGATGGCGAGCAGTACTTC. This sequence joins TRBV7-2 and TRBJ2-7; possible D gene TRBD1, 5 bases. The CDR3 sequence is 13 residues long. Trimming pared 2 bases from V and 6 bases from J, leaving 11 bases between. The germline V gene has CDR1 SGHTA and CDR2 FQGNSA.